A single sample is the source of the 18 T cell receptor beta chains below, sequenced in a study of T cell responses to AZD1222 COVID-19 vaccine (dated by TCRdb to about 2021). To prepare the library, the immunoSEQ multiplex PCR assay was applied. Imported from immuneACCESS, the table was reduced by TCRdb to in-frame sequences with V and J called. These copies leave out some clones; in studies compared against another copy, an unresolved V gene accounts for under half, and the cause of the remainder is not known. The sample contains 130,000 or so clones, 94% of them found a single time. Clones ranked in the top ten supply around 7% of the sample. The sample's time point label is to be understood as: baseline before first vaccination. Source: peripheral blood, taken on day 0 of AZD1222 vaccination. Receptor source: an adult in good health.

The genes are TRBV28 and TRBJ2-1; a weak D match, TRBD2 (5 bases). The CDR3 runs to 17 residues. V gave up 5 bases and J gave up 4 bases, with 21 bases separating them. From germline, CDR1 is MDHEN and CDR2 SYDVKM. The CDR3 is CASSTYDFRGLYNEQFF. CDR3 coding DNA: TGTGCCAGCAGTACGTATGACTTCCGGGGTCTATACAATGAGCAGTTCTTC.

This chain connects TRBV5-4 to TRBJ2-2; no clear D. CDR3 length: 15 amino acids. From germline, CDR1 is SGHNT and CDR2 YYREEE (reference sequence). Trimming took 4 bases from V and 4 from J, leaving 14 bases between them. The CDR3 here is CASSEGQTGTGELFF. In nucleotides, the CDR3 is TGTGCCAGCAGCGAAGGTCAGACGGGCACCGGGGAGCTGTTTTTT.

This rearrangement joins TRBV3-1 (or the pseudogene TRBV3-2) to TRBJ1-1; TRBD1 agrees at 10 bases. V was pared by 3 bases and J by 2 bases, with 9 bases of the junction left unmatched. Germline V gives CDR1 LGHDT, CDR2 YNNKEL (reference sequence). The CDR3 runs to 17 residues. Written as DNA, the CDR3 is TGTGCCAGCAGCCAGGCCGGGACAGGGGTTCGAAACACTGAAGCTTTCTTT. Translated, it gives CASSQAGTGVRNTEAFF.

The genes are TRBV4-2 and TRBJ2-7; no clear D gene. Germline CDR1 is LGHNA and CDR2 is YNFKEQ. Trimming took 1 base from V and 4 from J, leaving 8 bases between them. The CDR3 runs 13 residues. The CDR3 DNA reads TGTGCCAGCAGCCAAGTCGTAACATACGAGCAGTACTTC. This codes for CASSQVVTYEQYF.

The chain links TRBV29-1 to TRBJ2-7; no firm D call. This CDR3 is built from 12 residues. V dropped 6 bases and J dropped 1 base, with 10 bases sitting between them. CDR1 is SQVTM, CDR2 ANQGSEA, per germline. CDR3 coding DNA: TGCAGCGTCGCCGGTTCGTCCTACGAGCAGTACTTC. This codes for CSVAGSSYEQYF.

The chain recombines TRBV7-8 with TRBJ2-7; 9 bases are a match to TRBD2. J lost 7 bases, V lost 5 bases, and 3 bases had no gene match. CDR1 is SGHVS, CDR2 FQNEAQ, per germline. The CDR3 sequence is 12 residues long. DNA of the CDR3: TGTGCCAGCAGCCTGGGACTAGCAGAGCAGTACTTC. Translated: CASSLGLAEQYF.

The V gene is TRBV2, the J gene TRBJ1-1; 11 nucleotides line up with TRBD1. This CDR3 is built from 15 residues. CDR1 and CDR2 (germline): SNHLY, FYNNEI. The V segment lost 6 bases and the J segment 0 bases; nucleotides outside the gene matches: 3. The CDR3 nucleotides read TGTGCCAGCAGGGACAGGGGGCTGTTGAACACTGAAGCTTTCTTT. Translating it yields CASRDRGLLNTEAFF.

The chain uses TRBV28 and TRBJ2-2; the D is unclear. The germline gives CDR1 MDHEN, CDR2 SYDVKM. The CDR3 has 15 residues. The V end was cut by 1 base, the J end by 2 bases, with 8 bases between. CDR3: CASSLYSPNTGELFF. The DNA of the CDR3 is TGTGCCAGCAGTTTATATTCCCCTAACACCGGGGAGCTGTTTTTT. The full variable domain, with the rest looked up from reference TRBV28 and TRBJ2-2, is DVKVTQSSRYLVKRTGEKVFLECVQDMDHENMFWYRQDPGLGLRLIYFSYDVKMKEKGDIPEGYSVSREKKERFSLILESASTNQTSMYLCASSLYSPNTGELFFGEGSRLTVL.

V is TRBV5-1 and J is TRBJ1-4; no firm D call. The V and J ends lost 0 bases and 0 bases respectively, with 3 bases between them. This CDR3 has 14 amino acids. Germline V gives CDR1 SGHRS, CDR2 YFSETQ. The CDR3 DNA sequence: TGCGCCAGCAGCTTGGGTGCAACTAATGAAAAACTGTTTTTT. This sequence encodes CASSLGATNEKLFF.

The chain recombines TRBV3-1 (or the pseudogene TRBV3-2) with TRBJ1-3, with D perhaps matching TRBD1 (5 bases). The V end lost 3 bases, the J end lost 2 bases, and 11 bases lay between the germline ends. Germline CDR1 is LGHDT and CDR2 is YNNKEL (reference sequence). The CDR3 extends over 15 amino acids. CDR3 loop: CASSQGGGAGNTIYF. The CDR3 DNA reads as TGTGCCAGCAGCCAGGGGGGGGGAGCTGGAAACACCATATATTTT.

In DNA, the CDR3 is TGTGCCAGCAGTTCCCCGTGGCAGGGGTTACCTGAAGCTTTCTTT. Translating it yields CASSSPWQGLPEAFF. The rearrangement joins TRBV27 to TRBJ1-1; possibly TRBD1 for D (6 bases). CDR1 is MNHEY, CDR2 SMNVEV, per germline (reference sequence). The V end lost 4 bases, the J end lost 6 bases, and 18 bases lay between the germline ends. The CDR3 is made up of 15 amino acids.

This chain connects TRBV18 to TRBJ2-5; the match to TRBD2 covers 15 bases. CDR3 length: 15 residues. Germline lookup yields CDR1 KGHSH and CDR2 LQKENI. V was clipped by 8 bases and J by 8 bases; unmatched bases: 9. The CDR3 sequence is CASASGLAGGQTQYF. The DNA for the CDR3 is TGTGCCAGCGCCTCCGGACTAGCGGGAGGGCAAACCCAGTACTTC.

The chain is built from TRBV3-1 (or the pseudogene TRBV3-2) and TRBJ2-7; TRBD2 aligns across 7 bases. Germline V lookup: CDR1 LGHDT, CDR2 YNNKEL (reference sequence). V was clipped by 1 base and J by 3 bases; unmatched bases: 21. The CDR3 loop spans 20 amino acids. The CDR3 DNA sequence: TGTGCCAGCAGCCAAGTCGGTGTACCAAGGTTGGCGGGAGTTCACTACGAGCAGTACTTC. It translates to CASSQVGVPRLAGVHYEQYF.

The chain recombines TRBV7-2 with TRBJ2-1; TRBD1 agrees at 7 bases. Per the germline V gene, CDR1 is SGHTA and CDR2 is FQGNSA. The CDR3 is 15 amino acids. Trimming removed 1 base from V and 13 bases from J; junction bases left unmatched: 13. In DNA form, the CDR3 reads TGTGCCAGCAGCTTAGGACAGGGATCAGCCCTCCTCCAGTTCTTC. Amino acid sequence: CASSLGQGSALLQFF.

The chain uses TRBV15 and TRBJ2-2; 9 positions match TRBD2. The CDR3 extends over 18 amino acids. Germline values: CDR1 LNHNV, CDR2 YYDKDF (reference sequence). The trim removed 0 bases at V and 2 bases at J, leaving 7 bases unmatched. CDR3 in amino acids: CATSRDRIAGVNTGELFF. For the CDR3, the DNA is TGTGCCACCAGCAGAGATAGGATAGCGGGGGTTAACACCGGGGAGCTGTTTTTT. The full variable domain, rest sourced from reference TRBV15 and TRBJ2-2, is DAMVIQNPRYQVTQFGKPVTLSCSQTLNHNVMYWYQQKSSQAPKLLFHYYDKDFNNEADTPDNFQSRRPNTSFCFLDIRSPGLGDTAMYLCATSRDRIAGVNTGELFFGEGSRLTVL.

The V call is TRBV9, the J call TRBJ1-2; TRBD1 matches at 9 bases. Looked up from germline, CDR1 is SGDLS and CDR2 is YYNGEE. The CDR3 has 17 amino acids. V dropped 4 bases and J dropped 2; count of bases not matched to a gene: 12. This chain's CDR3 is CASSSSLDRGTNYGYTF. CDR3 DNA sequence: TGTGCCAGCAGCTCGAGCCTCGACAGGGGGACAAACTATGGCTACACCTTC.

This chain uses TRBV4-2 with TRBJ2-7; D may be TRBD2 (5 bases). The V end lost 3 bases, the J end lost 4 bases, and 13 bases lay between the germline ends. The CDR3 is 14 amino acids. Germline V gene data show CDR1 as LGHNA and CDR2 as YNFKEQ. CDR3 sequence: CASSQGVVGYEQYF. CDR3 bases: TGTGCCAGCAGCCAGGGAGTGGTAGGATACGAGCAGTACTTC.

V is TRBV2 and J is TRBJ2-1, with D tentatively TRBD2 (5 bases). The V gene's germline CDR1 is SNHLY and CDR2 FYNNEI. V lost 8 bases and J 4 bases, leaving 15 bases between the germline ends. The CDR3 runs to 14 residues. The CDR3 loop is CASDLANTYNEQFF. CDR3 sequence (DNA): TGTGCCAGCGACTTAGCGAATACTTACAATGAGCAGTTCTTC.